This T cell receptor beta chain appears in the sequencing data of a study of blood T cell repertoires in COVID-19. Trimming stripped 2 bases from V and 0 bases from J, with 7 bases between. This CDR3 has 14 amino acids. The germline gives CDR1 MNHEY, CDR2 SVGAGI. Methods used by the authors: The authors estimated nucleated cell counts from reference gene primer amplification. Using immunoSEQ multiplex PCR, the repertoire was profiled, and TCRdb retains in-frame clones only, with some absent. V, J and clone size were drawn from that table, and D and trimming were deduced from the DNA. The sample carries about 190,000 clones, just under 80% recorded once.

The specimen sequenced was peripheral blood. The rearrangement joins TRBV6-5 to TRBJ1-2, with D uncertain. This receptor was taken from a woman older than 75 with active or convalescent COVID-19. The CDR3 coding sequence is TGTGCCAGCAGTTACGGCTTTTCTAACTATGGCTACACCTTC. Translating it yields CASSYGFSNYGYTF.